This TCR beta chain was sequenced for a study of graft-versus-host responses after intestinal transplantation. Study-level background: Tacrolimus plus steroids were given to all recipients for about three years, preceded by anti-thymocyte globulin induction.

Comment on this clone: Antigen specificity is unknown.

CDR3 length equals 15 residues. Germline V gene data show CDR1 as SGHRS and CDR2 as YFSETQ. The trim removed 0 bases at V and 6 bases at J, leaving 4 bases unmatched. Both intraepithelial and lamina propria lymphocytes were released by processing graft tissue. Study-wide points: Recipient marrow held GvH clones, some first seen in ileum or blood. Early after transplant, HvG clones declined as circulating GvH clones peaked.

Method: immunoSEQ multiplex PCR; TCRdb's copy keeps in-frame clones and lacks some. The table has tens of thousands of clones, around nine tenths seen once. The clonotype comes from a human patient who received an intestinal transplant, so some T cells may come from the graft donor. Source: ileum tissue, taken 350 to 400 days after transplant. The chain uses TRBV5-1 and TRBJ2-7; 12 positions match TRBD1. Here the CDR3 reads CASSLAGTGGVEQYF. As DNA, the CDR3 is TGCGCCAGCAGCTTGGCTGGGACAGGGGGCGTCGAGCAGTACTTC.